This TCR beta chain derives from a study of T cells in Graves' hyperthyroidism and ophthalmopathy. Per germline, CDR1 SQVTM and CDR2 ANQGSEA. The CDR3 sequence is 15 residues long. RNA transcripts gave rise to amplified TCR beta CDR3 regions. First-round RT-PCR of the TCR CDR3 relied on the HTBI primer set. TCRdb reprocessed the multiplex PCR reads with MiXCR, giving one entry per CDR3 protein. Here the sample spans 450,000 to 700,000 distinct CDR3 sequences, around 46% being singletons. This clonotype was counted once. One junction end does not reproduce the germline sequence, and a read error may be involved.

The sample comprised peripheral blood or thyroid tissue (not recorded which). The clonotype was recovered from a woman between 18 and 30 years old with Graves' hyperthyroidism. The rearrangement uses TRBV29-1 and TRBJ2-7, with 8 bases matching TRBD2. This CDR3 is CSVEDRGGTFYEQHF. The DNA for the CDR3 is TGCAGCGTTGAAGATCGGGGGGGAACTTTCTACGAGCAGCACTTC.